This T cell receptor (beta chain) was retrieved from a study of T cells in Graves' hyperthyroidism and ophthalmopathy. Study outcomes and limitations: A 13 V-J signature model discriminated ophthalmopathy versus stable hyperthyroidism.

The germline CDR1 and CDR2 sequences are SGHAT and FQNNGV. V was pared by 3 bases and J by 2 bases, with 12 bases between. This CDR3 is built from 15 residues. Authors of the study amplified TCR beta CDR3 regions from RNA transcripts. A set of HTBI primers served as the primers for a first-round RT-PCR of the TCR CDR3. TCRdb used MiXCR to reprocess the multiplex PCR reads, holding one entry per CDR3 protein. There are around 240,000 distinct CDR3 sequences in the sample; approximately 14% occur only once, and 10% to 15% lies in the top ten. This clonotype was detected ten times or more. What it binds is not known.

The genes are TRBV11-2 and TRBJ2-3; D not certain. Sequencing input: blood. This TCR came from a woman in her thirties or forties with Graves' hyperthyroidism that later progressed to Graves' ophthalmopathy. CDR3 bases: TGTGCCAGCAGCTTGTTGAAGGCTCTCACAGATACGCAGTATTTT. This encodes CASSLLKALTDTQYF.